A single T cell receptor beta chain is shown here with its context. The data are from a study of siplizumab effects on memory and regulatory T cells. Clones were sequenced by immunoSEQ multiplex PCR, and TCRdb holds only the in-frame ones, with some missing. The sample has 50,000 to 70,000 clones; around 96% are singletons. Germline values: CDR1 SGHKS, CDR2 YYEKEE (reference sequence). The CDR3 is 15 amino acids. V lost 2 bases and J 0 bases, leaving 9 bases between the germline ends. This clonotype was sampled from a human donor in good health. Sequenced input: naive CD8+ T cells sorted from blood. The chain carries TRBV5-5 and TRBJ2-1; D is unclear. This CDR3 is CASSLTDYSYNEQFF. The DNA for the CDR3 is TGTGCCAGCAGCTTAACGGATTACTCCTACAATGAGCAGTTCTTC. The whole variable domain, filled in from reference TRBV5-5 and TRBJ2-1, reads DAGVTQSPTHLIKTRGQQVTLRCSPISGHKSVSWYQQVLGQGPQFIFQYYEKEERGRGNFPDRFSARQFPNYSSELNVNALLLGDSALYLCASSLTDYSYNEQFFGPGTRLTVL.